This T cell receptor beta chain appears in the sequencing data of a study of pediatric ulcerative colitis. This clone was picked up a small number of times. Its antigen is undetermined. Trimming cost V 4 bases and J 4 bases, with 7 bases left between them. Germline loops: CDR1 SGHDN, CDR2 FVKESK. This CDR3 has 13 residues. General study points: Blood-rectal clonal overlap within each person was significantly higher in ulcerative colitis patients than controls. Two rectal CDR3 clonotypes occurred in all ulcerative colitis patients.

Sequencing was at survey level. Up to 500,000 reads were sequenced per sample. The repertoire was sequenced with immunoSEQ multiplex PCR; TCRdb's copy has only in-frame clones and lacks some. The table has about 64,000 clones, around four fifths seen once. The sample consisted of blood. The J gene is TRBJ2-2, the V gene TRBV14; D remains ambiguous. The clonotype comes from a boy between 10 and 17 years old with moderate ulcerative colitis. Here the CDR3 reads CASSPLSTGELFF. DNA of the CDR3: TGTGCCAGCAGCCCACTCTCCACCGGGGAGCTGTTTTTT.